This T cell receptor beta chain was recovered during a study of OX40 agonist ivuxolimab in advanced cancers. CDR1 KGHSH and CDR2 LQKENI come from the germline V gene. With 3 bases removed from V and 9 bases from J, the gap between germline ends came to 15 bases. This CDR3 is built from 14 residues. Only in-frame clones appear in the TCRdb table, and some are missing; sequencing was by immunoSEQ multiplex PCR. Of around 22,000 clones listed, approximately 85% were seen once; the top ten hold roughly 15%. The sequencing here drew on CD4+ or CD8+ T cells sorted from blood, taken in a trial of the OX40 agonist ivuxolimab. The sequence derives from an adult with an advanced solid tumor such as melanoma, head and neck, liver or kidney cancer. The chain combines TRBV18 with TRBJ2-1; D might be TRBD1 or TRBD2, each matching 5 bases. The CDR3 sequence is CASSPRSGGSEQFF. CDR3 nucleotides: TGTGCCAGCTCACCCCGGAGTGGGGGTAGTGAGCAGTTCTTC.